Sequencing of this T cell receptor beta chain was carried out in a study of cytomegalovirus exposure and HLA in healthy donors. This clone has just one count. In the PCR, 60 Vbeta and 13 Jbeta primers were used. The protocol was immunoSEQ multiplex PCR, while the TCRdb copy is restricted to in-frame clones and leaves out a portion. The table includes roughly 180,000 clones, 84% detected once. The sequence was collected from a girl aged 5 to 17 in good health and CMV-seropositive. What was sequenced was PBMCs.

The CDR3 sequence: CASSQRDRGTDTQYF. DNA for the CDR3: TGCGCCAGCAGCCAAAGGGACAGGGGCACAGATACGCAGTATTTT. This chain joins TRBV4-1 and TRBJ2-3, with 9 bases aligning to TRBD1. The J segment lost 1 base and the V segment lost 2 bases, leaving 1 base of the junction unmatched. This CDR3 contains 15 residues. In germline, CDR1 is MGHRA, CDR2 YSYEKL.